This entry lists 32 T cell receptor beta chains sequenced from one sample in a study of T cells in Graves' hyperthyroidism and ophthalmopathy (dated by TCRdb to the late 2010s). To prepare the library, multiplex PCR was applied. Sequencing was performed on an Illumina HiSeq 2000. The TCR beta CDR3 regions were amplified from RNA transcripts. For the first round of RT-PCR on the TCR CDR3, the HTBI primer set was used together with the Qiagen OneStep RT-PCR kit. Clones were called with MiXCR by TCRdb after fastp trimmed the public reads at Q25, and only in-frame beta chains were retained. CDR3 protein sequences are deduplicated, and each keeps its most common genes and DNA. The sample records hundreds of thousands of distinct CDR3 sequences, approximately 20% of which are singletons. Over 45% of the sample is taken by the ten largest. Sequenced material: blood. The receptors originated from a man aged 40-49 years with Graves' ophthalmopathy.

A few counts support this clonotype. The CDR3 region is CASIPLAGGPGGGEQFF. CDR3 coding DNA: TGTGCCAGCATCCCTCTAGCGGGAGGGCCGGGTGGAGGAGAGCAGTTCTTC. V gene TRBV12-3 or TRBV12-4 combines with J gene TRBJ2-1, with 12 bases lining up with TRBD2. CDR3 length equals 17 residues. V trimming: 7 bases; J trimming: 10 bases; junction bases outside the gene matches: 17.

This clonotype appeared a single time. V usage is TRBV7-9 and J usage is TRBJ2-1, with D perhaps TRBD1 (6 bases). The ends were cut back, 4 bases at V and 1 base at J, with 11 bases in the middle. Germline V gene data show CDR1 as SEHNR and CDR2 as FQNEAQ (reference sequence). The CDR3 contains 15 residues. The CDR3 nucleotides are TGTGCCAGCAGCTCCTACAGGGCTTCCTACAATGAGCAGTTCTTC. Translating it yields CASSSYRASYNEQFF.

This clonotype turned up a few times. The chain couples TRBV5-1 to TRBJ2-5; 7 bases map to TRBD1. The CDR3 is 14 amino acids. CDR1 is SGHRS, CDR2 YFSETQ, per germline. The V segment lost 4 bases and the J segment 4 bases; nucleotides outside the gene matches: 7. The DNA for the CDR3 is TGCGCCAGCAGCCCGGGACAGATAGGAGAGACCCAGTACTTC. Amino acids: CASSPGQIGETQYF.

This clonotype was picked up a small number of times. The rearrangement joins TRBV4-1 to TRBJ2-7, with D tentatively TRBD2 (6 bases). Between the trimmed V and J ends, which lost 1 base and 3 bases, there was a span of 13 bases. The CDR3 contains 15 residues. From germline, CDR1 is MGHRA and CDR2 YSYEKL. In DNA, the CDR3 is TGCGCCAGCAGCCAAGGCGCCGGTAGCGGCTACGAGCAGTACTTC. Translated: CASSQGAGSGYEQYF.

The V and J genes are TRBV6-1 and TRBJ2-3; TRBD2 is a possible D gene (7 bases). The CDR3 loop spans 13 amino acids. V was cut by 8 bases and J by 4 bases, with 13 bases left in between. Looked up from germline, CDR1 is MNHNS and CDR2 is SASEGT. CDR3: CASVGGGADTQYF. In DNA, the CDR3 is TGTGCCAGCGTGGGGGGGGGCGCAGATACGCAGTATTTT.

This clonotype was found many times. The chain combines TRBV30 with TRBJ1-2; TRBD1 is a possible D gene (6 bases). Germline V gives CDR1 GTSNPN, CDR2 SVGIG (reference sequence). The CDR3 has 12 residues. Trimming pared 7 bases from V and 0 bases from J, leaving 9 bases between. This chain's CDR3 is CASQGPNYGYTF. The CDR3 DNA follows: TGTGCCTCTCAGGGGCCTAACTATGGCTACACCTTC.

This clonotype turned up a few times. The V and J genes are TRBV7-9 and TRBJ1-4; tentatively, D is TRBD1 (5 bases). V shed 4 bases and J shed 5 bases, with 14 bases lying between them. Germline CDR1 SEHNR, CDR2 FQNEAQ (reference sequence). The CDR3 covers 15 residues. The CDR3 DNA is TGTGCCAGCAGCTCCACCGGGACGGTGAATGAAAAACTGTTTTTT. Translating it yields CASSSTGTVNEKLFF. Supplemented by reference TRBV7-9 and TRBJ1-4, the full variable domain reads DTGVSQNPRHKITKRGQNVTFRCDPISEHNRLYWYRQTLGQGPEFLTYFQNEAQLEKSRLLSDRFSAERPKGSFSTLEIQRTEQGDSAMYLCASSSTGTVNEKLFFGSGTQLSVL.

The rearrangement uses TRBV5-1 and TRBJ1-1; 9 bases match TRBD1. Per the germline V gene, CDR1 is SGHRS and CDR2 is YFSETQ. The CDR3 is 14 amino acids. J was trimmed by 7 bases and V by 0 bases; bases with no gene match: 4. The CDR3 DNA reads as TGCGCCAGCAGCTTGGACAGGGGGCTAGGTGAAGCTTTCTTT. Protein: CASSLDRGLGEAFF.

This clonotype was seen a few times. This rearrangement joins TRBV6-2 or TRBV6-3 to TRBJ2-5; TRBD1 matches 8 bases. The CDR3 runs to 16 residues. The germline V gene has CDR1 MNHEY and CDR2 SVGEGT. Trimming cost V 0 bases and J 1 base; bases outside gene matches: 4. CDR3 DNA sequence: TGTGCCAGCAGTTACTCGACAGGGGTTATCCAAGAGACCCAGTACTTC. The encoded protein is CASSYSTGVIQETQYF.

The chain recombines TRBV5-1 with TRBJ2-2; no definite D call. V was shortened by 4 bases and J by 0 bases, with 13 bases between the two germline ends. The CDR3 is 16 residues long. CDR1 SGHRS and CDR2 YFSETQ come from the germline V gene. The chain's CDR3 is CASSPYGAANTGELFF. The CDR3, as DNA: TGCGCCAGCAGCCCCTACGGTGCCGCGAACACCGGGGAGCTGTTTTTT.

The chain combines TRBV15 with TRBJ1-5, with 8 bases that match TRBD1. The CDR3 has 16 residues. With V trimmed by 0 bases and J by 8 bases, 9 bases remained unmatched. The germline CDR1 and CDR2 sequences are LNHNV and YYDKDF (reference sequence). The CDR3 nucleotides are TGTGCCACCAGCAGAGATCACCAGGGGGCAATTGAGCCCCAGCATTTT. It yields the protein CATSRDHQGAIEPQHF.

CDR3: CASSPTSGGTGELFF. The CDR3 bases are TGTGCCAGCAGCCCTACTAGCGGAGGCACCGGGGAGCTGTTTTTT. The chain combines TRBV11-2 with TRBJ2-2; 8 bases line up with TRBD2. J lost 4 bases, V lost 5 bases, and 6 bases had no gene match. The V gene's germline CDR1 is SGHAT and CDR2 FQNNGV. The CDR3 extends over 15 amino acids.

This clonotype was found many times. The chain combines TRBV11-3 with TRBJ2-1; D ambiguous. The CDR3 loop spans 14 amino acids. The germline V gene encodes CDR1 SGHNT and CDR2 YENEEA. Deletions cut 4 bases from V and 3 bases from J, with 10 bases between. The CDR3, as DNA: TGTGCCAGCAGCTCCGAGGCGGACTACAATGAGCAGTTCTTC. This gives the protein CASSSEADYNEQFF.

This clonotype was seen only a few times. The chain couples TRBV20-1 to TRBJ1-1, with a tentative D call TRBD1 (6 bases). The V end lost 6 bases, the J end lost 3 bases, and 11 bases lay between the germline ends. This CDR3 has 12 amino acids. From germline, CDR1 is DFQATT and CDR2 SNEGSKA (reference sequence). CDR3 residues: CSAKGGYTEAFF. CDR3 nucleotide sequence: TGCAGTGCAAAGGGGGGTTACACTGAAGCTTTCTTT.

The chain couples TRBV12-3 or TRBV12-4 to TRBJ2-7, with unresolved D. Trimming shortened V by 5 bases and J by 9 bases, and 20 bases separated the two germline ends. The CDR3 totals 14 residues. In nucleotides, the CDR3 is TGTGCCAGCAGTCCTGGGCAGCTTCTTTCCGCGCAGTACTTC. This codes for CASSPGQLLSAQYF.

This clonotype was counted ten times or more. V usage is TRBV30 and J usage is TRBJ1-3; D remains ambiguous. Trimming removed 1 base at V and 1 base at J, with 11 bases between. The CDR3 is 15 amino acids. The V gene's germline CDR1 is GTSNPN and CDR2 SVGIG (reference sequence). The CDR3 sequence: CAWSGQSGSGNTIYF. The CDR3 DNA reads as TGTGCCTGGAGTGGCCAGTCAGGATCTGGAAACACCATATATTTT.

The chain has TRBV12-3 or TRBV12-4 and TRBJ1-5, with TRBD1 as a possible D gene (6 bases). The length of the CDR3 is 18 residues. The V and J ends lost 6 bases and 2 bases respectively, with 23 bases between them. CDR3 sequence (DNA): TGTGCCAGCAGCTCAACGCGCAGGGGAACGTTAGGCAATCAGCCCCAGCATTTT. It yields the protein CASSSTRRGTLGNQPQHF.

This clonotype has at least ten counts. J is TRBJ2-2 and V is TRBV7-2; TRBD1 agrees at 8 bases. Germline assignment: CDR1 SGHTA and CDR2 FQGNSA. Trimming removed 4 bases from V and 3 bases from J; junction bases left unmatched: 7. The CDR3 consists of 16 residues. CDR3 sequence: CASSSPRGLDTGELFF. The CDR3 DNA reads TGTGCCAGCAGCTCCCCCAGGGGGCTGGACACCGGGGAGCTGTTTTTT.

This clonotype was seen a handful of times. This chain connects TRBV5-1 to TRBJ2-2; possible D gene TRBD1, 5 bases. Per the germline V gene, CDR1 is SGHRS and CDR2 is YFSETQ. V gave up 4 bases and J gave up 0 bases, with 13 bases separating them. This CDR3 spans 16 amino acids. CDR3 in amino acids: CASSVTGHANTGELFF. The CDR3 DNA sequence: TGCGCCAGCAGCGTAACAGGCCACGCGAACACCGGGGAGCTGTTTTTT.

The CDR3 DNA is TGTGCCACCAGCAGAGTTTCAGGGATCGGTGGCTACACCTTC. Its protein is CATSRVSGIGGYTF. The chain links TRBV15 to TRBJ1-2; tentative D call: TRBD1 (5 bases). The CDR3 runs 14 residues. V was trimmed by 1 base and J by 7 bases, leaving 13 bases between them. Germline CDR1 reads LNHNV; CDR2 reads YYDKDF (reference sequence).

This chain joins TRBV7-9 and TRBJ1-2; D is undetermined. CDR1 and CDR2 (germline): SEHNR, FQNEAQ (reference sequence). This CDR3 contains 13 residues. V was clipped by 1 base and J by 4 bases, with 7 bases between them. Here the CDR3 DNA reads TGTGCCAGCAGCTTAGAGGAGGCCTATGGCTACACCTTC. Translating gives CASSLEEAYGYTF.

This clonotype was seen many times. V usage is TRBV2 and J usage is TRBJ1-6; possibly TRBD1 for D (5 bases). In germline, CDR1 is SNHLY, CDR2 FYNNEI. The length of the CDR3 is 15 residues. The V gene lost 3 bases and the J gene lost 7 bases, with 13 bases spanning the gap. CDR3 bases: TGTGCCAGCAGTGAGTTCACAGGCGGGAATTCACCCCTCCACTTT. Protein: CASSEFTGGNSPLHF.

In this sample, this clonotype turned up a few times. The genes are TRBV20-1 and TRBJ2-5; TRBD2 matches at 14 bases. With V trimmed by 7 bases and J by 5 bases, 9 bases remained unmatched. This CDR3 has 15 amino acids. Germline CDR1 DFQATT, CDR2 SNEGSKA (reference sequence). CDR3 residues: CSGQGTSGSRETQYF. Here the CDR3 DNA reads TGCAGTGGGCAGGGGACTAGCGGGAGCCGGGAGACCCAGTACTTC.

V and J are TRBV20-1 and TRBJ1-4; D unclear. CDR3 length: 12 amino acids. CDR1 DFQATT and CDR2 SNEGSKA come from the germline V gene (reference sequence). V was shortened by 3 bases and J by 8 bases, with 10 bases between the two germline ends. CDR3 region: CSARIAGEKLFF. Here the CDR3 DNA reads TGCAGTGCTAGGATCGCGGGCGAAAAACTGTTTTTT.

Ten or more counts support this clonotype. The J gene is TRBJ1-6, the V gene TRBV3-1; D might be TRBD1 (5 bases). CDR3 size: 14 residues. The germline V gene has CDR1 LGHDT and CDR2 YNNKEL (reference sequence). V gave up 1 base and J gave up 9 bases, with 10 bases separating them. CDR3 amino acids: CASSQGQGGSPLHF. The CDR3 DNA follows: TGTGCCAGCAGCCAAGGCCAGGGAGGTTCACCCCTCCACTTT.

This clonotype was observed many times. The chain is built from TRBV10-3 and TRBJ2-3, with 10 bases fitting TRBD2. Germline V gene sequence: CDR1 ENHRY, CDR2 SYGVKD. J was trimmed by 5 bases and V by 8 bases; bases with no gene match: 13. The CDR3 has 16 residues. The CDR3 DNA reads TGTGCCATCTCTAGCGGGAGAGCCCAACCCGGAGATACGCAGTATTTT. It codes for CAISSGRAQPGDTQYF.

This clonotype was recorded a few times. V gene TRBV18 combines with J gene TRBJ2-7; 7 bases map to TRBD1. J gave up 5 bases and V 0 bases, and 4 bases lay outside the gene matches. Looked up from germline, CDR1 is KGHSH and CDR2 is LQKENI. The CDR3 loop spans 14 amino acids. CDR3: CASSPPDREHEQYF. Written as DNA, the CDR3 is TGTGCCAGCTCACCACCTGACAGGGAGCACGAGCAGTACTTC.

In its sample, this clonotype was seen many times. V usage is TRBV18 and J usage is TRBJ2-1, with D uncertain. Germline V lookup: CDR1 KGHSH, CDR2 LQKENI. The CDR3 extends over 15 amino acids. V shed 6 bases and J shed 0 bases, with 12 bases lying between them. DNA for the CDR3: TGTGCCAGCTCGCCCTACAACCGCTCCTACAATGAGCAGTTCTTC. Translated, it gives CASSPYNRSYNEQFF.

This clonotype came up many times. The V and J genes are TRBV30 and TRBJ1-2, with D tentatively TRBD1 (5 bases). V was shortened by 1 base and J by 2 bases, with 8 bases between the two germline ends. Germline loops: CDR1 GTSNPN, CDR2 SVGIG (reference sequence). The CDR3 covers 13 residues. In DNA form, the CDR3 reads TGTGCCTGGAGTGAGGGACGGAACTATGGCTACACCTTC. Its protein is CAWSEGRNYGYTF. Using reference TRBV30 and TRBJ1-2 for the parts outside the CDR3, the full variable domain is SQTIHQWPATLVQPVGSPLSLECTVEGTSNPNLYWYRQAAGRGLQLLFYSVGIGQISSEVPQNLSASRPQDRQFILSSKKLLLSDSGFYLCAWSEGRNYGYTFGSGTRLTVV.

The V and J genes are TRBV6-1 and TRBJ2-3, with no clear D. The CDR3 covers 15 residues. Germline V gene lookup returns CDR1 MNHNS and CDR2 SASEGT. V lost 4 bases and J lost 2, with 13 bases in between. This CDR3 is CASSAPIGHTDTQYF. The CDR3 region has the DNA TGTGCCAGCAGTGCACCCATAGGGCACACAGATACGCAGTATTTT.

The CDR3 loop reads CASRDGQLYGYTF. The CDR3 DNA reads as TGTGCCAGCAGGGATGGACAGCTTTATGGCTACACCTTC. The gene calls are TRBV28 and TRBJ1-2; D is possibly TRBD1 (6 bases). The germline gives CDR1 MDHEN, CDR2 SYDVKM. The CDR3 has 13 amino acids. Trimming cost V 6 bases and J 5 bases, with 13 bases left between them.

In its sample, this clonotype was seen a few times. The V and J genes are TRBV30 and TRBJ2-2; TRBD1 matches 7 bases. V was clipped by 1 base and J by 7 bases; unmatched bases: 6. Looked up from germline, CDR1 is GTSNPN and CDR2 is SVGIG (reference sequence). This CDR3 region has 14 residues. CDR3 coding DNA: TGTGCCTGGAGTGAGGGGGCCGGAGTCGGGGAGCTGTTTTTT. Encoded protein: CAWSEGAGVGELFF.